These 30 T cell receptor beta chains came from one sample sequenced in a study of blood T cell repertoires in COVID-19. The method was immunoSEQ multiplex PCR; TCRdb's version includes in-frame clones alone and lacks a portion of them. The sample holds about 140,000 clones; roughly 79% are singletons and the top ten take about 1.8%. The sample comprised peripheral blood. The receptor source for this set is a woman in her sixties or seventies with acute or convalescent COVID-19.

The V call is TRBV27, the J call TRBJ1-4, with TRBD1 matching over 7 bases. In germline, CDR1 is MNHEY, CDR2 SMNVEV (reference sequence). The V and J ends lost 5 bases and 9 bases, in that order; junction bases with no gene match: 12. The CDR3 is 15 amino acids. In DNA, the CDR3 is TGTGCCAGCAGTCCCTGGACAGGCAAGAAGAAAAAACTGTTTTTT. Protein: CASSPWTGKKKKLFF.

The chain is built from TRBV6-5 and TRBJ1-1; 7 nucleotides match TRBD1. The CDR3 covers 14 residues. The germline V gene encodes CDR1 MNHEY and CDR2 SVGAGI. Trimming took 6 bases from V and 4 from J; bases not matched to a gene: 8. The CDR3 nucleotides are TGTGCCAGCAGCGTGACAGGGTCTTTCACTGAAGCTTTCTTT. Protein sequence: CASSVTGSFTEAFF.

This chain links TRBV6-5 with TRBJ1-5, with D tentatively TRBD1 (6 bases). The germline V gene has CDR1 MNHEY and CDR2 SVGAGI. The CDR3 contains 14 residues. Trimming removed 6 bases at V and 7 bases at J, with 16 bases between. This CDR3 is CASSLDRTGQPQHF. CDR3 in DNA: TGTGCCAGCAGCCTCGACAGGACGGGGCAGCCCCAGCATTTT.

The CDR3 spells CASSKAGVHTEAFF. DNA of the CDR3: TGTGCCAGCAGCAAAGCAGGGGTACACACTGAAGCTTTCTTT. V gene TRBV21-1 combines with J gene TRBJ1-1; the tabulated D call, TRBD1, remains unverified against the DNA. TRBV21-1 is a listed pseudogene. This CDR3 comprises 14 residues.

V usage is TRBV28 and J usage is TRBJ1-5, with D maybe TRBD1 (6 bases). Per germline, CDR1 MDHEN and CDR2 SYDVKM. V was clipped by 6 bases and J by 3 bases, with 15 bases between them. The CDR3 loop spans 15 amino acids. CDR3 region: CASSLRGLDNQPQHF. The CDR3 DNA follows: TGTGCCAGCAGCCTGAGGGGGTTGGACAATCAGCCCCAGCATTTT.

In this sample, this clone turned up once. Here the CDR3 reads CASSFRRGADTQYF. For the CDR3, the DNA is TGTGCCAGCAGTTTCCGGCGGGGGGCAGATACGCAGTATTTT. The genes are TRBV28 and TRBJ2-3; 8 bases map to TRBD2. Germline CDR1 MDHEN, CDR2 SYDVKM. This CDR3 spans 14 amino acids. J gave up 4 bases and V 3 bases, and 3 bases lay outside the gene matches.

The chain couples TRBV5-1 to TRBJ2-1; D ambiguous. Germline loops: CDR1 SGHRS, CDR2 YFSETQ. Trimming left V 4 bases short and J 6 bases short, with 11 bases between. This CDR3 has 13 amino acids. The CDR3 here is CASSLPTGNEQFF. In nucleotides, the CDR3 is TGCGCCAGCAGCCTGCCGACTGGCAATGAGCAGTTCTTC.

The chain is built from TRBV7-9 and TRBJ1-2; 7 bases are shared with TRBD1. The CDR3 consists of 18 residues. Germline V gives CDR1 SEHNR, CDR2 FQNEAQ (reference sequence). The trim removed 5 bases at V and 0 bases at J, leaving 15 bases unmatched. DNA of the CDR3: TGTGCCAGCAGCGCATTCCGCTCCACAGGGGCGACTAACTATGGCTACACCTTC. It is translated as CASSAFRSTGATNYGYTF. Full variable domain (rest looked up from reference TRBV7-9 and TRBJ1-2): DTGVSQNPRHKITKRGQNVTFRCDPISEHNRLYWYRQTLGQGPEFLTYFQNEAQLEKSRLLSDRFSAERPKGSFSTLEIQRTEQGDSAMYLCASSAFRSTGATNYGYTFGSGTRLTVV.

The sample holds a few counts of this clone. The chain joins TRBV5-1 to TRBJ2-2; maybe TRBD1 (5 bases). CDR1 is SGHRS and CDR2 is YFSETQ in the germline V gene. The CDR3 loop spans 15 amino acids. Trimming shortened V by 0 bases and J by 3 bases, and 9 bases separated the two germline ends. The DNA for the CDR3 is TGCGCCAGCAGCTTGGCAGCAGGGTACACCGGGGAGCTGTTTTTT. Translated: CASSLAAGYTGELFF.

J is TRBJ2-1 and V is TRBV6-5; D possibly corresponds to TRBD2 (6 bases). The V end was cut by 0 bases, the J end by 5 bases, with 14 bases between. There are 16 residues in the CDR3. Germline values: CDR1 MNHEY, CDR2 SVGAGI. The CDR3 region has the DNA TGTGCCAGCAGTTACTCCGGAGGGCCCCCCCACAATGAGCAGTTCTTC. It specifies CASSYSGGPPHNEQFF.

The chain employs TRBV18 and TRBJ2-7; D is possibly TRBD1 (5 bases). This CDR3 is 15 amino acids long. The V end was cut by 2 bases, the J end by 2 bases, with 13 bases between. Per the germline V gene, CDR1 is KGHSH and CDR2 is LQKENI. In nucleotides, the CDR3 is TGTGCCAGCTCACCAGGGCAGGGTCAACCCTACGAGCAGTACTTC. It codes for CASSPGQGQPYEQYF.

By sample share, this clone is medium-sized (0.01 to 0.1%). The chain employs TRBV2 and TRBJ2-7; possibly TRBD2 for D (5 bases). The germline gives CDR1 SNHLY, CDR2 FYNNEI. This CDR3 has 12 amino acids. The V end was cut by 10 bases, the J end by 0 bases, with 10 bases between. CDR3 coding DNA: TGTGCCATCACCGGGATCTCCTACGAGCAGTACTTC. It encodes CAITGISYEQYF.

The J gene is TRBJ2-7, the V gene TRBV3-1 (or the pseudogene TRBV3-2), with D unclear. Germline CDR1 reads LGHDT; CDR2 reads YNNKEL (reference sequence). The CDR3 contains 14 residues. Trimming shortened V by 4 bases and J by 3 bases, and 13 bases separated the two germline ends. The CDR3 spells CASSPWPRGYEQYF. CDR3 bases: TGTGCCAGCAGCCCCTGGCCCCGCGGCTACGAGCAGTACTTC.

The rearrangement links TRBV28 to TRBJ2-7; possible D gene TRBD1, 5 bases. The ends were cut back, 5 bases at V and 4 bases at J, with 24 bases in the middle. The CDR3 sequence is 17 residues long. CDR1 is MDHEN and CDR2 is SYDVKM in the germline V gene. This chain's CDR3 is CASSLPGERQGKYEQYF. The CDR3 DNA is TGTGCCAGCAGTCTCCCGGGCGAGAGGCAGGGTAAATACGAGCAGTACTTC.

The V gene is TRBV3-1 (or the pseudogene TRBV3-2), the J gene TRBJ1-2; no clear D. Trimming took 3 bases from V and 4 from J, leaving 12 bases between them. Germline lookup yields CDR1 LGHDT and CDR2 YNNKEL (reference sequence). The CDR3 spans 14 residues. DNA of the CDR3: TGTGCCAGCAGCCAGGGTCCCGCGGGCTATGGCTACACCTTC. Translation: CASSQGPAGYGYTF.

The rearrangement joins TRBV19 to TRBJ2-7, with D perhaps TRBD2 (6 bases). Germline V gene lookup returns CDR1 LNHDA and CDR2 SQIVND (reference sequence). V shed 9 bases and J shed 0 bases, with 18 bases lying between them. CDR3 length: 15 residues. The CDR3 sequence is CASTNGAGTSYEQYF. CDR3 nucleotide sequence: TGTGCCAGCACGAATGGGGCGGGGACCTCCTACGAGCAGTACTTC.

The table lists this clone with a few counts. This rearrangement joins TRBV4-2 to TRBJ2-7; no reliable D call. V gave up 0 bases and J gave up 4 bases, with 13 bases separating them. Germline V gene lookup returns CDR1 LGHNA and CDR2 YNFKEQ. There are 15 residues in the CDR3. CDR3 loop: CASSQDLHGVYEQYF. The CDR3, as DNA: TGTGCCAGCAGCCAAGATCTTCATGGAGTATACGAGCAGTACTTC.

This chain connects TRBV20-1 to TRBJ2-1; 8 bases are shared with TRBD1. CDR3 size: 15 residues. CDR1 DFQATT and CDR2 SNEGSKA come from the germline V gene (reference sequence). V lost 3 bases and J lost 9; bases outside the gene matches: 13. DNA for the CDR3: TGCAGTGCTAGTGAGGCGAGGACAGGGCTTCTTGAGCAGTTCTTC. Translation: CSASEARTGLLEQFF.

This chain joins TRBV4-2 and TRBJ1-5; 9 nucleotides agree with TRBD1. Trimming removed 0 bases from V and 5 bases from J; junction bases left unmatched: 5. The germline gives CDR1 LGHNA, CDR2 YNFKEQ. The CDR3 extends over 16 amino acids. CDR3 sequence (DNA): TGTGCCAGCAGCCAAGATGGTGACAGGGGGTATCAGCCCCAGCATTTT. Protein sequence: CASSQDGDRGYQPQHF.

At least ten counts were recorded for this clone. The gene calls are TRBV6-6 and TRBJ1-1; no definite D call. Germline V lookup: CDR1 MNHNY, CDR2 SVGAGI (reference sequence). V was shortened by 2 bases and J by 0 bases, with 4 bases between the two germline ends. There are 13 residues in the CDR3. The CDR3 DNA follows: TGTGCCAGCAGTTACGTTATGAACACTGAAGCTTTCTTT. This encodes CASSYVMNTEAFF.

This rearrangement joins TRBV15 to TRBJ2-2; D gene unclear. Trimming removed 1 base at V and 2 bases at J, with 8 bases between. Per germline, CDR1 LNHNV and CDR2 YYDKDF (reference sequence). CDR3 length: 15 residues. CDR3 DNA sequence: TGTGCCACCAGCAGAGGGGCTACTAACACCGGGGAGCTGTTTTTT. Amino acids: CATSRGATNTGELFF.

This clone came up once. The chain combines TRBV15 with TRBJ2-2; the D gene is possibly TRBD2 (5 bases). CDR3 length: 14 residues. In germline, CDR1 is LNHNV, CDR2 YYDKDF (reference sequence). Trimming removed 7 bases from V and 7 bases from J, with 16 bases in between. The CDR3 reads CATIADVRVGELFF. The CDR3 nucleotides are TGTGCCACCATAGCAGACGTGAGGGTCGGGGAGCTGTTTTTT. Filled out from reference TRBV15 and TRBJ2-2, the complete variable domain reads DAMVIQNPRYQVTQFGKPVTLSCSQTLNHNVMYWYQQKSSQAPKLLFHYYDKDFNNEADTPDNFQSRRPNTSFCFLDIRSPGLGDTAMYLCATIADVRVGELFFGEGSRLTVL.

V gene TRBV20-1 combines with J gene TRBJ1-5, with D possibly matching TRBD1 (6 bases). Germline values: CDR1 DFQATT, CDR2 SNEGSKA (reference sequence). Trimming removed 3 bases at V and 5 bases at J, with 17 bases between. The CDR3 covers 15 residues. The CDR3 sequence is CSASIPEGDHQPQHF. As DNA, the CDR3 is TGCAGTGCTAGTATCCCCGAGGGGGACCATCAGCCCCAGCATTTT.

The chain recombines TRBV5-1 with TRBJ2-5, with D perhaps TRBD1 (5 bases). The CDR3 totals 13 residues. V was pared by 3 bases and J by 5 bases, with 11 bases between. Germline CDR1 SGHRS, CDR2 YFSETQ. As DNA, the CDR3 is TGCGCCAGCAGCTCAGGGTTAGGGGAGACCCAGTACTTC. Translation: CASSSGLGETQYF.

This rearrangement joins TRBV11-2 to TRBJ2-7, with a weak D call TRBD2 (6 bases). The CDR3 has 14 residues. V gave up 5 bases and J gave up 4 bases, with 15 bases separating them. Germline V CDR1 and CDR2: SGHAT, FQNNGV. The CDR3 sequence: CASSGGLKIYEQYF. CDR3 nucleotide sequence: TGTGCCAGCAGCGGGGGACTGAAGATTTACGAGCAGTACTTC.

CDR3: CAWSKGEDYGYTF. CDR3 in DNA: TGTGCCTGGAGTAAAGGGGAGGACTATGGCTACACCTTC. The gene calls are TRBV30 and TRBJ1-2, with D tentatively TRBD1 (5 bases). V was cut by 2 bases and J by 3 bases, with 10 bases left in between. Germline V gene data show CDR1 as GTSNPN and CDR2 as SVGIG (reference sequence). The CDR3 spans 13 residues.

CDR3 coding DNA: TGTGCCAGCAGTCCCCCGGGAAGCAATCAGCCCCAGCATTTT. Translation gives CASSPPGSNQPQHF. The gene calls are TRBV27 and TRBJ1-5; the D is unclear. V shed 5 bases and J shed 1 base, with 9 bases lying between them. The CDR3 runs to 14 residues. CDR1 MNHEY and CDR2 SMNVEV come from the germline V gene (reference sequence).

The rearrangement uses TRBV28 and TRBJ2-7; 10 bases fit TRBD1. The J segment lost 5 bases and the V segment lost 3 bases, leaving 4 bases of the junction unmatched. In germline, CDR1 is MDHEN, CDR2 SYDVKM. The CDR3 totals 14 residues. The CDR3 region has the DNA TGTGCCAGCAGTTTCCCGGGGACAGGGGACGAGCAGTACTTC. Encoded protein: CASSFPGTGDEQYF.

This clone was observed a single time. The rearrangement links TRBV5-1 to TRBJ2-2; 9 nucleotides agree with TRBD2. V shed 2 bases, J shed 3 bases, and the junction held 11 bases outside the gene matches. The CDR3 loop spans 18 amino acids. CDR1 and CDR2 (germline): SGHRS, YFSETQ. CDR3 region: CASSFRFSGSLDTGELFF. The CDR3 DNA follows: TGCGCCAGCAGCTTTCGGTTTAGCGGGAGCTTGGACACCGGGGAGCTGTTTTTT.

This clone occurred once. As DNA, the CDR3 is TGTGCCAGCAGTGGACAGGGCAATGAGCAGTTCTTC. Protein sequence: CASSGQGNEQFF. This chain joins TRBV28 and TRBJ2-1; 8 bases fit TRBD1. The CDR3 extends over 12 amino acids. With 5 bases clipped from V and 6 bases from J, the junction kept 0 bases outside the gene matches. Germline V gene lookup returns CDR1 MDHEN and CDR2 SYDVKM. The full variable domain, with the rest looked up from reference TRBV28 and TRBJ2-1, is DVKVTQSSRYLVKRTGEKVFLECVQDMDHENMFWYRQDPGLGLRLIYFSYDVKMKEKGDIPEGYSVSREKKERFSLILESASTNQTSMYLCASSGQGNEQFFGPGTRLTVL.